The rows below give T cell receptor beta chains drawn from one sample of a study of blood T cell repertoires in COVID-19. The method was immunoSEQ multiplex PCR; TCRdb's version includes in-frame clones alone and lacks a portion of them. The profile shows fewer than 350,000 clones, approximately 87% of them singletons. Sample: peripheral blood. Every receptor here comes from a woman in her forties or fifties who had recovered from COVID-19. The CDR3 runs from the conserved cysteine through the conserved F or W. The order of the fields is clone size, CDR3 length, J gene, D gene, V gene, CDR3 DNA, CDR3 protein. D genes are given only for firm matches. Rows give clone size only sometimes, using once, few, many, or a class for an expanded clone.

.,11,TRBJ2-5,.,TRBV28,TGTGCCAGCAGTATCAAAGAGACCCAGTACTTC,CASSIKETQYF
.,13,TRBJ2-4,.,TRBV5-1,TGCGCCAGCAGCCCTAGACAGCAGGGTCACCAGTACTTC,CASSPRQQGHQYF
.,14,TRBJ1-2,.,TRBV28,TGTGCCAGCAGTTTGGGGTCCAGGGGCAACGGCTACACCTTC,CASSLGSRGNGYTF
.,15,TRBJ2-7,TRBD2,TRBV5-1,TGCGCCAGCAGCCCGGACCCACTAGCGTCCTACGAGCAGTACTTC,CASSPDPLASYEQYF
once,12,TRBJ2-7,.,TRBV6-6,TGTGCCAGCAGTTTAAATCCCGGCGAGCAGTACTTC,CASSLNPGEQYF
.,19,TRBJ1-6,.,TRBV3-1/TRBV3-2,TGTGCCAGCAGCCAAGATACCGCCATAGGGGGGGCGCTTAATTCACCCCTCCACTTT,CASSQDTAIGGALNSPLHF
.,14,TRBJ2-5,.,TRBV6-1,TGTGCCAGCAGTGAGGGGACTCTCGGGGAGACCCAGTACTTC,CASSEGTLGETQYF
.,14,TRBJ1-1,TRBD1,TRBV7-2,TGTGCCAGCAGCCAACAGGGGATGAACACTGAAGCTTTCTTT,CASSQQGMNTEAFF
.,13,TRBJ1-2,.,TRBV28,TGTGCCAGCAGTTTCTCAGGGGCAGGAGGCTACACCTTC,CASSFSGAGGYTF
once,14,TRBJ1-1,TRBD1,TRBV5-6,TGTGCCAGCAGCCACCGGACAGGGAGGGCTGAAGCTTTCTTT,CASSHRTGRAEAFF
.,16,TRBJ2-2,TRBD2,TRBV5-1,TGCGCCAGCAGCACCCAGGGACTAGCGAACACCGGGGAGCTGTTTTTT,CASSTQGLANTGELFF
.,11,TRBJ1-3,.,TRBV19,TGTGCCATGCGTTCTGGAAACACCATATATTTT,CAMRSGNTIYF
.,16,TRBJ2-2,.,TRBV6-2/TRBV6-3,TGTGCCAGCAGTTACGAAAAACGGGGGGCCGCCGGGGAGCTGTTTTTT,CASSYEKRGAAGELFF
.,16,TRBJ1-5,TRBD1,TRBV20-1,TGCAGTGCTAGTCGCGCAGGGGGCGTTTTAAGTCAGCCCCAGCATTTT,CSASRAGGVLSQPQHF
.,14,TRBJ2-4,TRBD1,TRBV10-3,TGTGCCATCTCGCCCACAGGGGAAGGGGACATTCAGTACTTC,CAISPTGEGDIQYF
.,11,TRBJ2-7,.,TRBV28,TGTGCCAGCAGTTTTCTCCTCGAGCAGTACTTC,CASSFLLEQYF
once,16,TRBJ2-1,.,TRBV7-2,TGTGCCAGCAGCAGCAGCCGGGCCCTAAGGGAGAATGAGCAGTTCTTC,CASSSSRALRENEQFF
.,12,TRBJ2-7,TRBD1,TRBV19,TGTGCCAGCCGGGACAGGGCCCACGAGCAGTACTTC,CASRDRAHEQYF
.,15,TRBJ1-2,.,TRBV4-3,TGCGCCAGCAGCCAGGGGGCTTTAGCTAACTATGGCTACACCTTC,CASSQGALANYGYTF
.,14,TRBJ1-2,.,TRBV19,TGTGCCAGTAGAAACAGGGAAGGGTCTGATGGCTACACCTTC,CASRNREGSDGYTF
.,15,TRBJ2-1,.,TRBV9,TGTGCCAGCAGCGTAACTCCCGGGAACGACAATGAGCAGTTCTTC,CASSVTPGNDNEQFF
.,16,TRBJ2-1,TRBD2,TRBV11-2,TGTGCCAGCAGCTTATGGACTGGGACTAACTACAATGAGCAGTTCTTC,CASSLWTGTNYNEQFF
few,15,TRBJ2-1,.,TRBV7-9,TGTGCCAGCAGGCCCCCCGGGAGCTCCTACAATGAGCAGTTCTTC,CASRPPGSSYNEQFF
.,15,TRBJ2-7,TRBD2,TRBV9,TGTGCCAGCAGCGTAGGGGCTAGCGGCACCTACGAGCAGTACTTC,CASSVGASGTYEQYF
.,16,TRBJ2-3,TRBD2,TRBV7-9,TGTGCCAGCAGCTGGGGACCGGGCGGGGGGACAGATACGCAGTATTTT,CASSWGPGGGTDTQYF
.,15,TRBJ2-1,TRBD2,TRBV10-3,TGTGCCATCAGCCCTGGCTCTAGCGGGAGCCATGAGCAGTTCTTC,CAISPGSSGSHEQFF
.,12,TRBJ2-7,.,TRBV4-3,TGCGCCAGCAGCCAAGCGGGAAGGGAGCAGTACTTC,CASSQAGREQYF
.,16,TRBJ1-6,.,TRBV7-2,TGTGCCAGCAGCTCACGTGGGGGAGGAGTCTACTCACCCCTCCACTTT,CASSSRGGGVYSPLHF
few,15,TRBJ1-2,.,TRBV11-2,TGTGCCAGCAGCTTAGGGGCAGGGTCCTCCTACGGCTACACCTTC,CASSLGAGSSYGYTF
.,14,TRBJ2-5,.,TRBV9,TGTGCCAGCAGCTCGGACAGGGAGGGTACGACCCAGTACTTC,CASSSDREGTTQYF
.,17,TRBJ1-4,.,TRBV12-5,TGTGCTAGTGGTTTCTGTAGGGGGTTTGCAACTAATGAAAAACTGTTTTTT,CASGFCRGFATNEKLFF
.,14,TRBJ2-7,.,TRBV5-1,TGCGCCAGCGCCATTCTAGGCGGGGAGTACGAGCAGTACTTC,CASAILGGEYEQYF
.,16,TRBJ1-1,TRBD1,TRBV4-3,TGCGCCAGCAGCCAAGGCCACAGGGGATTGAACACTGAAGCTTTCTTT,CASSQGHRGLNTEAFF
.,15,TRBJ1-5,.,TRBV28,TGTGCCAGCAGCCAGGGAGGGCAAGTCAATCAGCCCCAGCATTTT,CASSQGGQVNQPQHF
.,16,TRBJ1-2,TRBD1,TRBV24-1,TGTGCCACCAGTGATTTGTCGACAGGGTACTATGGTGGCTACACCTTC,CATSDLSTGYYGGYTF
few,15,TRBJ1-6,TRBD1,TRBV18,TGTGCCAGCTCACAAGGACAGGGGGCAGGTTCACCCCTCCACTTT,CASSQGQGAGSPLHF
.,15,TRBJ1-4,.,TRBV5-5,TGTGCCAGCAGCAGCTCCGGGACATCGGATGAAAAACTGTTTTTT,CASSSSGTSDEKLFF
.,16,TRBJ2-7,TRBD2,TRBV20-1,TGCAGTGCTAGTAGCTTTCGCGGGAGGAGCTCCTACGAGCAGTACTTC,CSASSFRGRSSYEQYF
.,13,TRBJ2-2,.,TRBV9,TGTGCCAGCAGCGTAAGGGGGACCGGGGAGCTGTTTTTT,CASSVRGTGELFF
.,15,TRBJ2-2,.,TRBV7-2,TGTGCCAGCAGCTTAGCTTCAGGGAACACCGGGGAGCTGTTTTTT,CASSLASGNTGELFF
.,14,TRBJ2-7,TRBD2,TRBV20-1,TGCAGTGCTAGTTACGTGCGGGAGTTTGGCGAGCAGTACTTC,CSASYVREFGEQYF
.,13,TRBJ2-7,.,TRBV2,TGTGCCAGCCAGACAGGCGTCTCCTACGAGCAGTACTTC,CASQTGVSYEQYF
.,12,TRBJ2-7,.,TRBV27,TGTGCCAGCACTGGACAGTTTCACGAGCAGTACTTC,CASTGQFHEQYF
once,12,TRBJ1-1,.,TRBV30,TGTGCCTGGGACGTCGGAGCCCATGAAGCTTTCTTT,CAWDVGAHEAFF
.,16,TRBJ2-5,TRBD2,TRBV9,TGTGCCAGCAGCGTAGGTCCGACTAGCGGTCGGGAGACCCAGTACTTC,CASSVGPTSGRETQYF
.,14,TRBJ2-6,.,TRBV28,TGTGCCAGCAGGGGCGGGGCGGGGGCCAACGTCCTGACTTTC,CASRGGAGANVLTF
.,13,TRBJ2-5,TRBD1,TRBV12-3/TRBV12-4,TGTGCCACCCGGGACAGCTCCGAAGAGACCCAGTACTTC,CATRDSSEETQYF
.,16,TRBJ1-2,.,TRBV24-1,TGTGCCACCCAACATCCTCAGGCCGGCGGGAACTATGGCTACACCTTC,CATQHPQAGGNYGYTF
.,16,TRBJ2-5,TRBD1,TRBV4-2,TGTGCCAGCAGCCAAGTCGACAGGGGTTCGAGGGAGACCCAGTACTTC,CASSQVDRGSRETQYF
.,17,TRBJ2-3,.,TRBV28,TGTGCCAGCAGCTTGAACCCGCGGCTGTCTAGCACAGATACGCAGTATTTT,CASSLNPRLSSTDTQYF
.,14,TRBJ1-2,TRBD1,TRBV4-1,TGCGCCAGCAGCCAAGAACAGGGGGCGAGTGGCTACACCTTC,CASSQEQGASGYTF